These T cell receptor beta chains were read from a single sample in a study of blood T cell repertoires in COVID-19. Assay used: immunoSEQ multiplex PCR; TCRdb lists only in-frame clones, some missing. The sample shows 95,000 to 150,000 clones, 80% to 90% of them seen only once. The material sequenced was peripheral blood. These receptors originate from a man between 35 and 55 years old with acute or convalescent COVID-19. Each CDR3 is given with its conserved first and last residue. D genes are given only for firm matches. Only part of the rows carry a size: once, few, many, or a class if the clone is expanded.

clone size	J gene	D gene	V gene	CDR3 protein	CDR3 DNA
.	TRBJ2-2	.	TRBV6-4	CASSEEGAGELFF	TGTGCCAGCAGTGAGGAAGGGGCCGGGGAGCTGTTTTTT
few	TRBJ1-1	.	TRBV11-3	CASSGTSNTEAFF	TGTGCCAGCAGCGGGACATCAAACACTGAAGCTTTCTTT
.	TRBJ2-1	.	TRBV6-5	CASSSRGYNEQFF	TGTGCCAGCAGCTCCCGGGGCTACAATGAGCAGTTCTTC
.	TRBJ2-7	TRBD2	TRBV19	CASSTRTSGGYEQYF	TGTGCCAGTAGTACTCGGACTAGCGGGGGTTACGAGCAGTACTTC
once	TRBJ1-1	TRBD1	TRBV3-1/TRBV3-2	CASRWTGGGGTEAFF	TGTGCCAGCCGCTGGACAGGGGGCGGTGGAACTGAAGCTTTCTTT
few	TRBJ2-5	TRBD2	TRBV7-2	CASSLQAGGRQETQYF	TGTGCCAGCAGCCTACAAGCGGGGGGGAGACAAGAGACCCAGTACTTC
.	TRBJ2-3	.	TRBV10-3	CAISGTRVTDTQYF	TGTGCCATCAGTGGGACCAGGGTAACAGATACGCAGTATTTT
.	TRBJ2-1	.	TRBV4-1	CASSQDQGVNDPNEQFF	TGCGCCAGCAGCCAAGATCAAGGGGTAAATGACCCTAATGAGCAGTTCTTC
.	TRBJ2-7	TRBD2	TRBV24-1	CATRPGTSVTYEQYF	TGTGCCACCAGACCCGGGACTAGCGTGACCTACGAGCAGTACTTC
.	TRBJ1-5	TRBD1	TRBV6-2/TRBV6-3	CASSYETGIQPQHF	TGTGCCAGCAGTTACGAGACAGGGATTCAGCCCCAGCATTTT
many	TRBJ2-7	.	TRBV3-1/TRBV3-2	CASSQGLDRDEQYF	TGTGCCAGCAGCCAAGGGCTAGATCGGGACGAGCAGTACTTC
.	TRBJ2-2	TRBD2	TRBV11-2	CASSPGRGRVGGELFF	TGTGCCAGCAGCCCCGGGCGGGGGAGGGTAGGCGGGGAGCTGTTTTTT
.	TRBJ2-7	TRBD2	TRBV2	CASSGLAVFSYEQYF	TGTGCCAGCAGTGGACTAGCAGTGTTCTCCTACGAGCAGTACTTC
.	TRBJ2-1	.	TRBV7-9	CASSGGGTPYNEQFF	TGTGCCAGCAGTGGGGGGGGCACGCCCTACAATGAGCAGTTCTTC
.	TRBJ1-2	TRBD1	TRBV6-2/TRBV6-3	CASSGPGQVIPYGYTF	TGTGCCAGCAGCGGGCCGGGACAGGTTATTCCCTATGGCTACACCTTC
.	TRBJ1-1	TRBD1	TRBV5-5	CASSWTGTGDILTEAFF	TGTGCCAGCAGCTGGACCGGGACAGGGGACATCCTAACTGAAGCTTTCTTT
.	TRBJ2-5	.	TRBV4-1	CASSQDSGIGGETQYF	TGCGCCAGCAGCCAGGACTCGGGGATTGGAGGGGAGACCCAGTACTTC
.	TRBJ1-1	.	TRBV19	CASSPKRVKNTEAFF	TGTGCCAGTAGTCCAAAAAGAGTCAAGAACACTGAAGCTTTCTTT
.	TRBJ1-2	TRBD1	TRBV12-3/TRBV12-4	CASSLNRGHGYTF	TGTGCCAGCAGTTTAAACAGGGGCCATGGCTACACCTTC
once	TRBJ1-1	.	TRBV19	CASSLERGAGTEAFF	TGTGCCAGTAGTCTAGAGCGGGGGGCCGGTACTGAAGCTTTCTTT
.	TRBJ1-2	.	TRBV2	CASSEATPGGYGYTF	TGTGCCAGCAGTGAAGCGACCCCCGGCGGCTATGGCTACACCTTC
once	TRBJ1-2	TRBD1	TRBV16	CASSPWTGVKGYTF	TGTGCCAGCAGCCCCTGGACAGGGGTAAAAGGCTACACCTTC
.	TRBJ1-2	.	TRBV2	CASSEATGGYGYTF	TGTGCCAGCAGTGAAGCCACGGGGGGCTATGGCTACACCTTC
.	TRBJ2-5	.	TRBV5-6	CASSPKTGTQYF	TGTGCCAGCAGCCCCAAGACGGGGACCCAGTACTTC
.	TRBJ2-2	.	TRBV6-6	CASRYKTGGRGELFF	TGTGCCAGCAGATATAAGACAGGTGGACGAGGGGAGCTGTTTTTT
once	TRBJ1-5	.	TRBV6-2/TRBV6-3	CASSYGGGVNQPQHF	TGTGCCAGCAGTTATGGGGGAGGCGTCAATCAGCCCCAGCATTTT
.	TRBJ2-3	.	TRBV6-5	CASSYSREVNTQYF	TGTGCCAGCAGTTACTCCAGGGAGGTGAATACGCAGTATTTT
.	TRBJ1-2	TRBD1	TRBV5-6	CASSWGITGEDGYTF	TGTGCCAGCAGCTGGGGAATAACAGGGGAGGATGGCTACACCTTC
once	TRBJ1-2	TRBD1	TRBV7-8	CASRQDRGGGYTF	TGTGCCAGCAGACAGGACAGGGGCGGAGGCTACACCTTC
.	TRBJ1-1	.	TRBV12-1	CASSTGHRNTEAFF	TGTGCCAGCAGCACAGGACACAGGAACACTGAAGCTTTCTTT
.	TRBJ1-2	.	TRBV29-1	CSVLMARTYGYTF	TGCAGCGTCCTCATGGCCCGGACTTATGGCTACACCTTC
.	TRBJ1-6	.	TRBV19	CASKEGLYNSPLHF	TGTGCCAGTAAGGAGGGGCTGTATAATTCACCCCTCCACTTT
.	TRBJ1-1	.	TRBV10-3	CAISVGGNTEAFF	TGTGCCATCAGTGTCGGGGGGAACACTGAAGCTTTCTTT
.	TRBJ2-5	TRBD1	TRBV6-1	CASSDRGLGETQYF	TGTGCCAGCAGTGACAGGGGGCTGGGGGAGACCCAGTACTTC
.	TRBJ1-6	TRBD1	TRBV7-9	CASSYNRGNSPLHF	TGTGCCAGCAGCTACAACAGGGGAAATTCACCCCTCCACTTT
.	TRBJ2-1	TRBD2	TRBV6-5	CASRKRETGNEQFF	TGTGCCAGCAGGAAGCGGGAGACTGGCAATGAGCAGTTCTTC
.	TRBJ2-2	.	TRBV18	CASSPLPRVDTGELFF	TGTGCCAGCTCACCACTTCCCAGGGTTGACACCGGGGAGCTGTTTTTT
once	TRBJ2-3	TRBD1	TRBV30	CAWRDQGAADTQYF	TGTGCCTGGAGGGATCAGGGGGCTGCAGATACGCAGTATTTT
.	TRBJ2-1	TRBD2	TRBV5-4	CASSLKAGVVDEQFF	TGTGCCAGCAGCTTAAAAGCGGGAGTAGTCGATGAGCAGTTCTTC
.	TRBJ1-1	TRBD1	TRBV29-1	CRGGGQGGTEAFF	TGCAGGGGCGGAGGACAGGGGGGAACTGAAGCTTTCTTT
.	TRBJ1-3	TRBD1	TRBV30	CAWSPGGDRYSGNTIYF	TGTGCCTGGAGCCCAGGAGGGGACAGATACTCTGGAAACACCATATATTTT
.	TRBJ1-4	.	TRBV19	CASSGGRGAGEKLFF	TGTGCCAGTAGTGGCGGTCGGGGGGCGGGAGAAAAACTGTTTTTT
.	TRBJ2-7	TRBD1	TRBV5-6	CASSLGQGSSEQYF	TGTGCCAGCAGCTTGGGACAGGGGTCATCCGAGCAGTACTTC
.	TRBJ1-1	.	TRBV3-1/TRBV3-2	CASTGDSTEAFF	TGTGCCAGCACAGGGGATAGCACTGAAGCTTTCTTT
.	TRBJ1-4	.	TRBV12-5	CASGRWQGNEKLFF	TGTGCTAGTGGTCGCTGGCAGGGGAATGAAAAACTGTTTTTT